The 19 T cell receptor beta chains below all came from one sample that was sequenced in a study of T-cell reconstitution after alpha-beta-depleted transplantation in children. TCRbeta library construction was performed incorporating unique molecular identifiers. TCRdb re-called the PCR reads through MiXCR, storing one row per CDR3 protein. The table records some 530,000 distinct CDR3 sequences, under 15% of them present only once. The input for sequencing was PBMCs from the stem cell graft donor, taken from the stem cell graft. The receptors were gathered from a human donor who donated a stem cell graft to a child with combined immunodeficiency.

This chain links TRBV3-1 with TRBJ2-1, with D unclear. The CDR3 totals 16 residues. Germline V CDR1 and CDR2: LGHDT, YNNKEL (reference sequence). Trimming stripped 1 base from V and 0 bases from J, with 10 bases between. For the CDR3, the DNA is TGTGCCAGCAGCCAAGGTATCACGAGCTCCTACAATGAGCAGTTCTTC. This translates into CASSQGITSSYNEQFF.

This clonotype has at least ten counts. The chain uses TRBV7-3 and TRBJ2-3; a possible D gene is TRBD1 (5 bases). Germline-derived CDR1 and CDR2 are SGHTA and FQGTGA. V was shortened by 1 base and J by 4 bases, with 15 bases between the two germline ends. CDR3 size: 16 residues. The CDR3 coding sequence is TGTGCCAGCAGCTTAAGTCCGTGGGGCCCGGCAGATACGCAGTATTTT. The encoded protein is CASSLSPWGPADTQYF. Combining the CDR3 with reference TRBV7-3 and TRBJ2-3 gives the whole variable domain GAGVSQTPSNKVTEKGKYVELRCDPISGHTALYWYRQSLGQGPEFLIYFQGTGAADDSGLPNDRFFAVRPEGSVSTLKIQRTERGDSAVYLCASSLSPWGPADTQYFGPGTRLTVL.

Of note for this clonotype: The junction shows a germline mismatch at one end, possibly a read error. V is TRBV12-3 or TRBV12-4 and J is TRBJ2-1, with D maybe TRBD1 (6 bases). The CDR3 spans 13 residues. Written as DNA, the CDR3 is TGTACCAGCAGGTCCGGACAGTACAATGAGCAGTTCTTC. Translating gives CTSRSGQYNEQFF.

This clonotype came up a few times. The rearrangement uses TRBV29-1 and TRBJ1-2; D is uncertain. Germline V gene sequence: CDR1 SQVTM, CDR2 ANQGSEA. The CDR3 runs 14 residues. Trimming removed 7 bases from V and 0 bases from J, with 15 bases in between. In DNA form, the CDR3 reads TGCAGCGGATTTTTGGACGGTCCTAACTATGGCTACACCTTC. Its protein is CSGFLDGPNYGYTF. Combining the CDR3 with reference TRBV29-1 and TRBJ1-2 gives the whole variable domain SAVISQKPSRDICQRGTSLTIQCQVDSQVTMMFWYRQQPGQSLTLIATANQGSEATYESGFVIDKFPISRPNLTFSTLTVSNMSPEDSSIYLCSGFLDGPNYGYTFGSGTRLTVV.

V is TRBV20-1 and J is TRBJ1-5; no clear D. CDR3 length: 13 amino acids. Germline CDR1 DFQATT, CDR2 SNEGSKA (reference sequence). Trimming took 1 base from V and 7 from J, leaving 11 bases between them. This CDR3 is CSARARPHQPQHF. The CDR3 nucleotides read TGCAGTGCTAGAGCCCGCCCGCACCAGCCCCAGCATTTT.

This clonotype was counted a few times. The rearrangement uses TRBV18 and TRBJ2-1; D is tentatively TRBD1 or TRBD2 (6 bases each). The CDR3 runs 16 residues. Germline CDR1 is KGHSH and CDR2 is LQKENI. Trimming removed 3 bases from V and 6 bases from J, with 18 bases in between. Here the CDR3 reads CASSPRGVTSFNEQFF. The DNA for the CDR3 is TGTGCCAGCTCACCTAGGGGGGTCACTAGCTTCAATGAGCAGTTCTTC.

The sample holds many counts of this clonotype. The chain couples TRBV5-1 to TRBJ2-5; maybe TRBD2 (6 bases). Per germline, CDR1 SGHRS and CDR2 YFSETQ. V was pared by 3 bases and J by 4 bases, with 19 bases between. The CDR3 is 16 amino acids. The CDR3 DNA sequence: TGCGCCAGCAGCTCTAAGGGTCTCGGGCGGGGAGAGACCCAGTACTTC. This codes for CASSSKGLGRGETQYF.

The sample holds many counts of this clonotype. The rearrangement uses TRBV20-1 and TRBJ1-6, with D tentatively TRBD1 (6 bases). Deletions cut 5 bases from V and 4 bases from J, with 18 bases between. The CDR3 has 16 residues. In germline, CDR1 is DFQATT, CDR2 SNEGSKA (reference sequence). The CDR3 loop is CSADNRVGNYNSPLHF. The DNA for the CDR3 is TGCAGTGCTGATAACAGGGTCGGCAATTATAATTCACCCCTCCACTTT.

The V call is TRBV18, the J call TRBJ2-3, with a weak D call TRBD1 (5 bases). In germline, CDR1 is KGHSH, CDR2 LQKENI. Deletions cut 1 base from V and 4 bases from J, with 12 bases between. The CDR3 extends over 15 amino acids. The CDR3 reads CASSPQGIDADTQYF. The CDR3, as DNA: TGTGCCAGCTCACCACAGGGGATTGACGCAGATACGCAGTATTTT.

At least ten counts were recorded for this clonotype. The chain uses TRBV10-3 and TRBJ2-3; tentative D call: TRBD2 (6 bases). The CDR3 covers 14 residues. The V and J ends lost 5 bases and 2 bases respectively, with 11 bases between them. Germline V gene lookup returns CDR1 ENHRY and CDR2 SYGVKD. CDR3 loop: CAISTGTYTDTQYF. The CDR3 DNA follows: TGTGCCATCAGTACCGGGACTTACACAGATACGCAGTATTTT.

The chain couples TRBV11-2 to TRBJ1-3; unclear D gene. Trimming took 5 bases from V and 16 from J, leaving 12 bases between them. CDR3 length: 10 amino acids. Per germline, CDR1 SGHAT and CDR2 FQNNGV. CDR3: CASSLGTMYF. DNA for the CDR3: TGTGCCAGCAGCCTTGGTACGATGTATTTT.

The chain carries TRBV11-2 and TRBJ2-3, with 9 bases identical to TRBD2. Losses at the gene ends were 5 bases for V and 3 bases for J; bases not matched to a gene: 12. The V gene's germline CDR1 is SGHAT and CDR2 FQNNGV. The CDR3 runs 17 residues. The CDR3 nucleotides are TGTGCCAGCAGCCTCAGCAGCGGGGGGATCTGGACAGATACGCAGTATTTT. Residues: CASSLSSGGIWTDTQYF.

This clonotype was counted ten times or more. This chain joins TRBV9 and TRBJ2-5; 7 bases line up with TRBD2. The germline CDR1 and CDR2 sequences are SGDLS and YYNGEE. J gave up 5 bases and V 0 bases, and 1 base lay outside the gene matches. CDR3 size: 13 residues. The CDR3 DNA follows: TGTGCCAGCAGCGTAGCCGGGAGGGAGACCCAGTACTTC. This encodes CASSVAGRETQYF.

In this sample, this clonotype turned up many times. The chain links TRBV7-9 to TRBJ2-5, with no clear D. The CDR3 consists of 12 residues. Deletions cut 8 bases from V and 4 bases from J, with 11 bases between. In germline, CDR1 is SEHNR, CDR2 FQNEAQ (reference sequence). CDR3 DNA sequence: TGTGCCAGCTTTGAGGTGCCAGAGACCCAGTACTTC. Its translation: CASFEVPETQYF.

The rearrangement links TRBV18 to TRBJ1-5; D perhaps matches TRBD1 (6 bases). Per germline, CDR1 KGHSH and CDR2 LQKENI. The V gene lost 3 bases and the J gene lost 4 bases, with 10 bases spanning the gap. CDR3 length: 14 residues. CDR3 in DNA: TGTGCCAGCTCACCGGGGGCTATAAATCAGCCCCAGCATTTT. Amino acid sequence: CASSPGAINQPQHF.

The table lists this clonotype with many counts. The chain carries TRBV7-3 and TRBJ2-1; 10 nucleotides line up with TRBD2. V trimming: 5 bases; J trimming: 2 bases; junction bases outside the gene matches: 6. The CDR3 covers 16 residues. CDR1 and CDR2 (germline): SGHTA, FQGTGA. The CDR3 DNA reads as TGTGCCAGCAGCCCGCAGGGGACTAGCGCCTACAATGAGCAGTTCTTC. Protein product: CASSPQGTSAYNEQFF.

A few counts support this clonotype. The rearrangement uses TRBV12-3 or TRBV12-4 and TRBJ1-1; possibly TRBD1 for D (6 bases). Trimming left V 5 bases short and J 1 base short, with 11 bases between. CDR3 length: 14 residues. CDR3 DNA: TGTGCCAGCAGTCAGGGGACACCGAACACTGAAGCTTTCTTT. It encodes CASSQGTPNTEAFF.

This clonotype showed up many times. The chain employs TRBV29-1 and TRBJ2-1; D is undetermined. Deletions cut 3 bases from V and 4 bases from J, with 10 bases between. The germline CDR1 and CDR2 sequences are SQVTM and ANQGSEA. This CDR3 is built from 13 residues. CDR3 in DNA: TGCAGCGTTGAGGCACTGGGATACAATGAGCAGTTCTTC. Protein sequence: CSVEALGYNEQFF.

This clonotype has only a few counts. The chain is built from TRBV5-5 and TRBJ2-3, with D uncertain. V lost 2 bases, J lost 5 bases, and 9 bases lay in between. The germline gives CDR1 SGHKS, CDR2 YYEKEE (reference sequence). The CDR3 covers 13 residues. CDR3 in amino acids: CASSFLAEDTQYF. For the CDR3, the DNA is TGTGCCAGCAGCTTTTTGGCGGAAGATACGCAGTATTTT.